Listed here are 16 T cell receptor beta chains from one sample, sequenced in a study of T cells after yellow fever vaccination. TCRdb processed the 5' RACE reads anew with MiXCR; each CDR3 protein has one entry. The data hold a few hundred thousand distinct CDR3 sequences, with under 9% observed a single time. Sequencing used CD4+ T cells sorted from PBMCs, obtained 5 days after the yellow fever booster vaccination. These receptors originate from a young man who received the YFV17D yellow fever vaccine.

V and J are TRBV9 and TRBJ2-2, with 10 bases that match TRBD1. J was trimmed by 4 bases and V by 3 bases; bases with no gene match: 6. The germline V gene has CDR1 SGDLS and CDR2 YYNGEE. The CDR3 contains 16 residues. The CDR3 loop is CASSGQGATFTGELFF. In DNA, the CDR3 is TGTGCCAGCAGCGGACAGGGGGCGACCTTCACCGGGGAGCTGTTTTTT.

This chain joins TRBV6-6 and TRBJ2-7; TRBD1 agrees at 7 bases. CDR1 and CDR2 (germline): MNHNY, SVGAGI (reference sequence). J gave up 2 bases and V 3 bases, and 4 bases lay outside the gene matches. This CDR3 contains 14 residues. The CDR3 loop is CASSYQGVTYEQYV. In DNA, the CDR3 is TGTGCCAGCAGTTATCAGGGGGTAACCTACGAGCAGTACGTC.

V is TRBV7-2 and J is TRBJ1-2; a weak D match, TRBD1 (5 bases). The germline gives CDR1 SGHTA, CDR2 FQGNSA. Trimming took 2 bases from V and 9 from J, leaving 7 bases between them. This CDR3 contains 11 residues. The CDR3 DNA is TGTGCCAGCAGCTTATCGGACAGCTACACCTTC. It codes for CASSLSDSYTF. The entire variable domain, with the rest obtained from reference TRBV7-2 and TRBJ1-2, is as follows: GAGVSQSPSNKVTEKGKDVELRCDPISGHTALYWYRQSLGQGLEFLIYFQGNSAPDKSGLPSDRFSAERTGGSVSTLTIQRTQQEDSAVYLCASSLSDSYTFGSGTRLTVV.

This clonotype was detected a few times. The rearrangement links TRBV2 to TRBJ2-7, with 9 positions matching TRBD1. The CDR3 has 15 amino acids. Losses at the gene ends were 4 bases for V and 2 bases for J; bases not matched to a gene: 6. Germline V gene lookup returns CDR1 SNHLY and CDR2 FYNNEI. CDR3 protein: CASSVDRGRTYEQYF. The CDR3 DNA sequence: TGTGCCAGCAGTGTGGACAGGGGAAGGACCTACGAGCAGTACTTC.

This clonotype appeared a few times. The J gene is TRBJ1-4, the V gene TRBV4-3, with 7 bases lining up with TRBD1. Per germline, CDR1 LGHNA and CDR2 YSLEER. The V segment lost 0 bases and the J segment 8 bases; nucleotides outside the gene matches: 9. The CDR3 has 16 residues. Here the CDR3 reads CASSQDRRQGEEKLFF. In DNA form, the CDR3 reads TGCGCCAGCAGCCAAGATCGGCGTCAGGGGGAAGAAAAACTGTTTTTT.

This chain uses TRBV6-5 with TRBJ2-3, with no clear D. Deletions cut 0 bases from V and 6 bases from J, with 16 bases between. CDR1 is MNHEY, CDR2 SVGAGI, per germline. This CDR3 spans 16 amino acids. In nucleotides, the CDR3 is TGTGCCAGCAGTTACTCGATAGTGCCCCGACGGGATACGCAGTATTTT. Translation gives CASSYSIVPRRDTQYF.

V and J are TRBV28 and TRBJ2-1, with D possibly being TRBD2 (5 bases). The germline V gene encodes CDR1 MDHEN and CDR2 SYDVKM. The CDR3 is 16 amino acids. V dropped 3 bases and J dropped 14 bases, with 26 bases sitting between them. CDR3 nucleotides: TGTGCCAGCAGTTTGCCCTCGGGGAACGCAGCCCCCGAAAAGTTCTTC. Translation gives CASSLPSGNAAPEKFF.

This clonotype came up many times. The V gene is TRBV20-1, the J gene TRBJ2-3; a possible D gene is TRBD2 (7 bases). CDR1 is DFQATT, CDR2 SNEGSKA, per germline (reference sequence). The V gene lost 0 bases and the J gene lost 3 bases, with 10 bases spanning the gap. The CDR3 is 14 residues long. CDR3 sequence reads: CSARDGGLTDTQYF. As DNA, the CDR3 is TGCAGTGCTAGAGACGGGGGGCTTACAGATACGCAGTATTTT.

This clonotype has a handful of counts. The CDR3 reads CASSQDQWGSDTQYF. The DNA of the CDR3 is TGCGCCAGCAGCCAAGATCAGTGGGGGTCAGATACGCAGTATTTT. V usage is TRBV4-3 and J usage is TRBJ2-3; D may correspond to TRBD1 or TRBD2 (5 bases each). The V gene's germline CDR1 is LGHNA and CDR2 YSLEER. Trimming took 0 bases from V and 4 from J, leaving 11 bases between them. CDR3 length: 15 residues.

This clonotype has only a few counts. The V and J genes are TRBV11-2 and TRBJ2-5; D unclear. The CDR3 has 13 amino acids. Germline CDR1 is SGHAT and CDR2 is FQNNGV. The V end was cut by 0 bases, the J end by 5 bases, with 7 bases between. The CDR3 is CASSLDPLETQYF. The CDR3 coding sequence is TGTGCCAGCAGCTTAGATCCTCTGGAGACCCAGTACTTC.

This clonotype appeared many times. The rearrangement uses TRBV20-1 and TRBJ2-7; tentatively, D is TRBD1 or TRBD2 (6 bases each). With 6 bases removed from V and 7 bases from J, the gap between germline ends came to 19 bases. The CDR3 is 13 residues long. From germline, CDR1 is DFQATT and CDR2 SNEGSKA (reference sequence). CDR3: CSAKGGPLGEQYV. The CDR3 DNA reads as TGCAGTGCGAAAGGGGGGCCCCTTGGGGAGCAGTACGTC.

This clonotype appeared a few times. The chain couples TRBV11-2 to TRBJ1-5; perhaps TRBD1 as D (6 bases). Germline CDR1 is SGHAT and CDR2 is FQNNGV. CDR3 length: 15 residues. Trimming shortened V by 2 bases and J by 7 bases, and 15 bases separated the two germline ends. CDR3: CASSLSGGREQPQHF. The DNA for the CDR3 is TGTGCCAGCAGCTTATCGGGGGGCAGAGAACAGCCCCAGCATTTT.

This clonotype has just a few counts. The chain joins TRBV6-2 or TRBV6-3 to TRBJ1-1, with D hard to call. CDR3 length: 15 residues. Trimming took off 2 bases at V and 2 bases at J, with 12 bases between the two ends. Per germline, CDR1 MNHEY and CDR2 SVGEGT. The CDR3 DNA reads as TGTGCCAGCAGTTACGGATATACAGTTAACACTGAAGCTTTCTTT. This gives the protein CASSYGYTVNTEAFF.

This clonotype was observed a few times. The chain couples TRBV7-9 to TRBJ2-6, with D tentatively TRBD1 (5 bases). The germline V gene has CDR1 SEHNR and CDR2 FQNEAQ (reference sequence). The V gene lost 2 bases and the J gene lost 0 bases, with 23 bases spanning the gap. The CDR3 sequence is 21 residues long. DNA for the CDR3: TGTGCCAGCAGCTTAAGGCGGATAAGGGGCCCCCTTTACTCTGGGGCCAACGTCCTGACTTTC. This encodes CASSLRRIRGPLYSGANVLTF.

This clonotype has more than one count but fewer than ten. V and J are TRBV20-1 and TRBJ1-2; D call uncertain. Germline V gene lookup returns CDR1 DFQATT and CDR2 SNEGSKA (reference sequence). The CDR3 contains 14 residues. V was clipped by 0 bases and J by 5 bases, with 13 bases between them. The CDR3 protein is CSARDQPGDYGYTF. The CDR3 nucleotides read TGCAGTGCTAGAGATCAGCCAGGAGATTATGGCTACACCTTC.

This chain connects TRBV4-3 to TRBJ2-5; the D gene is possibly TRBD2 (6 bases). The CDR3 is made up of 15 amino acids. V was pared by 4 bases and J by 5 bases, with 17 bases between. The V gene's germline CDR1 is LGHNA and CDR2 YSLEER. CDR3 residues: CASSRTGEWWETQYF. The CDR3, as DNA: TGCGCCAGCAGCCGTACGGGGGAATGGTGGGAGACCCAGTACTTC.